This T cell receptor (beta chain) was identified in a study of early T cells in non-severe SARS-CoV-2 infection. Study information: The authors sequenced bulk RNA from unsorted whole blood, leaving chains unpaired.

Attachment of unique molecular identifiers was made to individual cDNA molecules. In TCRdb, the 5' RACE reads were re-called with MiXCR into one record per CDR3 protein. There are about 100,000 distinct CDR3 sequences in the sample; 8.5% to 14% occur only once, and 7.6% lies in the top ten. Regarding this clonotype: What it binds is unknown.

Study-wide results and caveats: Private and CD4 specificities were missed by VDJdb matching, which favored anti-spike CD8 responses.

Germline CDR1 is SQVTM and CDR2 is ANQGSEA. The germline V and J ends were trimmed by 5 bases and 7 bases, with 9 bases remaining between them. The CDR3 has 11 amino acids. The sample taken for sequencing was whole blood. This sequence was found in an adult who was a healthcare worker with PCR-confirmed SARS-CoV-2 infection or an uninfected control (not recorded which). This chain uses TRBV29-1 with TRBJ2-4; D remains unclear. For the CDR3, the DNA is TGCAGCGTTCCCCGTGGGAACATTCAGTACTTC. Its protein product is CSVPRGNIQYF. The whole variable domain, filled in from reference TRBV29-1 and TRBJ2-4, reads SAVISQKPSRDICQRGTSLTIQCQVDSQVTMMFWYRQQPGQSLTLIATANQGSEATYESGFVIDKFPISRPNLTFSTLTVSNMSPEDSSIYLCSVPRGNIQYFGAGTRLSVL.